A single sample gave rise to the 3 T cell receptor beta chains below, sequenced in a study of cytomegalovirus exposure and HLA in healthy donors. The PCR used 60 Vbeta and 13 Jbeta primers. Measured with immunoSEQ multiplex PCR; TCRdb has only the in-frame clones, and not every one. The sample has about 97,000 clones, about four fifths seen once. The sequenced material came from PBMCs. The origin of the receptors is a middle-aged man in good health and CMV-seropositive.

This chain connects TRBV18 to TRBJ1-2; D perhaps matches TRBD1 (5 bases). V lost 6 bases to trimming and J lost 3 bases, with 23 bases between them. Germline assignment: CDR1 KGHSH and CDR2 LQKENI. The CDR3 is made up of 17 amino acids. CDR3 bases: TGTGCCAGCTCCCGAGCCCGTCAGGGTCGAGTAGACTATGGCTACACCTTC. It is translated as CASSRARQGRVDYGYTF.

The V and J genes are TRBV10-1 and TRBJ2-7, with D perhaps TRBD1 (7 bases). Germline-derived CDR1 and CDR2 are WNHNN and SYGVQD (reference sequence). V was pared by 6 bases and J by 9 bases, with 18 bases between. This CDR3 comprises 13 residues. The CDR3 protein is CASSRTGEVGQYF. CDR3 in DNA: TGCGCCAGCAGCCGTACAGGGGAGGTCGGGCAGTACTTC.

The chain has TRBV5-1 and TRBJ2-5, with D perhaps matching TRBD2 (6 bases). Germline V CDR1 and CDR2: SGHRS, YFSETQ. Trimming removed 4 bases at V and 4 bases at J, with 14 bases between. There are 14 residues in the CDR3. CDR3 region: CASSPGGGGETQYF. The CDR3 DNA follows: TGCGCCAGCAGCCCCGGGGGTGGAGGAGAGACCCAGTACTTC.